This TCR beta chain was found in a study of T cell clonality in common variable immunodeficiency. Study findings and constraints: In common variable immunodeficiency, TCR beta chains reportedly carried fewer deletions and N-nucleotide insertions.

CVID and control samples used equivalent genomic DNA input. Produced via immunoSEQ multiplex PCR; TCRdb's table is partial and in-frame only. The sample was found to contain over 50,000 clones, and every one recurs. The CDR3 is 15 residues long. The germline CDR1 and CDR2 sequences are MNHNS and SASEGT. Trimming took 2 bases from V and 4 from J; bases not matched to a gene: 6. This clone was seen a handful of times. The target antigen is unknown. The CDR3 end is not reached by the read, which stops 3 residues before it; the germline J gene fills it in. This receptor was obtained from a person aged 18 to 75 in good health. The chain carries TRBV6-1 and TRBJ2-7; 9 bases align to TRBD1. The sample taken for sequencing was peripheral blood mononuclear cells. The sequenced CDR3 bases are TGTGCCAGCAGTGAAACACAGGGGGCTTGGTACGAG. As protein: CASSETQGAWYE. The full CDR3 protein reads CASSETQGAWYEQYF.